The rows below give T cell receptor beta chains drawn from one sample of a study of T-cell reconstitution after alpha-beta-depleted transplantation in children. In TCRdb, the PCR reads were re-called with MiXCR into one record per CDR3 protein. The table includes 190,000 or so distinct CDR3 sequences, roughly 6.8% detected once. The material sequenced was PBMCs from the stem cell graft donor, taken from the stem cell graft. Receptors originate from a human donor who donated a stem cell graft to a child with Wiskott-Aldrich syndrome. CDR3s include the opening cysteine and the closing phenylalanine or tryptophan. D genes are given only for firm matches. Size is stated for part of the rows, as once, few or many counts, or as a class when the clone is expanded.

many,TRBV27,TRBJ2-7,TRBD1,TGTGCCAGCACCCCCTCACAGGGGAAGGCCTACGAGCAGTACTTC,CASTPSQGKAYEQYF
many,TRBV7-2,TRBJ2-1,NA,TGTGCCAGCAGCTCGCGCCGTTTAGGACGTGCTGAGCAGTTCTTC,CASSSRRLGRAEQFF
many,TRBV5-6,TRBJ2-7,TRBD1,TGTGCCAGCAGCCCCGGGACAGCAACCTACGAGCAGTACTTC,CASSPGTATYEQYF
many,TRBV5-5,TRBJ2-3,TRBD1,TGTGCCAGCAGCTTGGCCAGGGGGTCTAGCACAGATACGCAGTATTTT,CASSLARGSSTDTQYF
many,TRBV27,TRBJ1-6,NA,TGTGCCAGCAGTTTGGATGGGACCTATAATTCACCCCTCCACTTT,CASSLDGTYNSPLHF
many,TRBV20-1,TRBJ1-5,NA,TGCAGTGCTAGAGATTCCCCAGGGACCCAGCATTTT,CSARDSPGTQHF
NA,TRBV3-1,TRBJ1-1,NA,TGTGCCAGCAGCCAAGTAGGTGGGAACACTGAAGCTTTCTTT,CASSQVGGNTEAFF
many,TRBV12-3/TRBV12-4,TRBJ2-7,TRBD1,TGTGCCAGCAGCGAGAAATCCGGGACAGGGCGCTACGAGCAGTACTTC,CASSEKSGTGRYEQYF
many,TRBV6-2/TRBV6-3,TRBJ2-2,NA,TGTGCCAGCATCTGGACTCCGAACACCGGGGAGCTGTTTTTT,CASIWTPNTGELFF
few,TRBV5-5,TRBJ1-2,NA,TGTGCCAGCAGCTCCCAGACGTGGCCCCTCCGCAGTGGGGGAGGCTACACCTTC,CASSSQTWPLRSGGGYTF
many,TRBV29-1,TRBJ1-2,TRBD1,TGCAGCGTTGGAGGTGGGGGACAGGGAAAATCCTATGGCTACACCTTC,CSVGGGGQGKSYGYTF
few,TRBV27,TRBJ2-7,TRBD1,TGTGCCAGCAGGCACAGACAGGGGGTCTCCTACGAGCAGTACTTC,CASRHRQGVSYEQYF
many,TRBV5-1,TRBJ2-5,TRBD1,TGCGCCAGCAGTGTCCGGACAGGGCGGCAAGAGACCCAGTACTTC,CASSVRTGRQETQYF
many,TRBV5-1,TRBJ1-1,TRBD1,TGCGCCAGCAGCACGACAGGGGGTTCGGCTGAAGCTTTCTTT,CASSTTGGSAEAFF
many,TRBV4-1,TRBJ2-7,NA,TGCGCCAGCAGCCGAGAATCGACTAGGACCGAGCAGTACTTC,CASSRESTRTEQYF
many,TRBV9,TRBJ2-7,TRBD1,TGTGCCAGCAGCGTCGGGACAGGGTTCAACGAGCAGTACTTC,CASSVGTGFNEQYF
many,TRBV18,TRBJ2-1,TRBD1,TGTGCCAGCTCACCACCGGACAGGGGCCTGTCCTACAATGAGCAGTTCTTC,CASSPPDRGLSYNEQFF
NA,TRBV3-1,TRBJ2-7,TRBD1,TGTGCCAGCAGCGGAGGGACAGGATATTCCTACGAGCAGTACTTC,CASSGGTGYSYEQYF
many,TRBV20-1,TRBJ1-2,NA,TGCAGTGCCCGGGGACGGGGGAACTATGGCTACACCTTC,CSARGRGNYGYTF
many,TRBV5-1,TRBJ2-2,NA,TGCGCCAGCAGCTTAAACGGGGGATACACCGGGGAGCTGTTTTTT,CASSLNGGYTGELFF
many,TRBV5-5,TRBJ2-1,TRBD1,TGTGCCAGCAGCACCCTTACTCCGGGACAGAGCAATGAGCAGTTCTTC,CASSTLTPGQSNEQFF
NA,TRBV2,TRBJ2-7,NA,TGTGCCAGCAGTTCATCTTCCGCCGTTTACGAGCAGTACTTC,CASSSSSAVYEQYF
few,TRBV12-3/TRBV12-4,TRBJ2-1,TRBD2,TGTACCAGCAGCCCGGACCGGGGACTAGCGGGAGAAACGTTCAGTGAGCAGTTCTTC,CTSSPDRGLAGETFSEQFF
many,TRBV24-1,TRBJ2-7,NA,TGTGCCACCAGTGATGTAGGGGGCGGGAACGAGCAGTACTTC,CATSDVGGGNEQYF
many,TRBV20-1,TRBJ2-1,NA,TGCAGTGCCAGGGGTCAGAACATCTACAATGAGCAGTTCTTC,CSARGQNIYNEQFF
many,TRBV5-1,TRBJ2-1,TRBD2,TGCGCCAGCAGCTTGTCTGGGAGGCTAGCGGGAGTTACATATGAGCAGTTCTTC,CASSLSGRLAGVTYEQFF
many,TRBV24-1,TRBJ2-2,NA,TGTGCCACCAGTGAATACACCGGGGAGCTGTTTTTT,CATSEYTGELFF
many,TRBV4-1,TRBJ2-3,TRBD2,TGCGCCAGCAGCCAAGAAGCGGGGGGCACAGATACGCAGTATTTT,CASSQEAGGTDTQYF
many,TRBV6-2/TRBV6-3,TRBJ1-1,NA,TGTGCCAGCAGTGAGCAGGATAACACTGAAGCTTTCTTT,CASSEQDNTEAFF
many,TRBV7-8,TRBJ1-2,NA,TGTGCCAGCAGCTTATCTATGGGCGGTCTCTATGGCTACACCTTC,CASSLSMGGLYGYTF
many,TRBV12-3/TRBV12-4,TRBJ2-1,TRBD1,TGTGCCAGCACCCTTGACAGGGGAGATGAGCAGTTCTTC,CASTLDRGDEQFF
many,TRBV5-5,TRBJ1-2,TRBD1,TGTGCCAGCAGCTTTACAGGGGCCTACTATGGCTACACCTTC,CASSFTGAYYGYTF
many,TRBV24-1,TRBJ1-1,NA,TGTGCCACCAGTGATGGGGGGACTGAAGCTTTCTTT,CATSDGGTEAFF
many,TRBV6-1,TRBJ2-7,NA,TGTGCCAGCAGTCCTCCGGTGGGGTACGAGCAGTACTTC,CASSPPVGYEQYF
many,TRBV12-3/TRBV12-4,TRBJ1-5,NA,TGTGCCAGCAGCTCTTTGGTTGATCAGCCCCAGCATTTT,CASSSLVDQPQHF
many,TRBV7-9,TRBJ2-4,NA,TGTGCCAGCAGCTTTAGGCGGGGAGCCAAAAACATTCAGTACTTC,CASSFRRGAKNIQYF
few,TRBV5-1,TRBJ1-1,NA,TGCGCCAGCAGCGAACAGCAGAACACTGAAGCTTTCTTT,CASSEQQNTEAFF
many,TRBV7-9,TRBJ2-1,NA,TGTGCCAGCAGCTTGTGGGGTGAGCAGTTCTTC,CASSLWGEQFF
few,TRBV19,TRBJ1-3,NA,TGTGCCAGTAGTATCCCTCAGGGTCTCGGAAACACCATATATTTT,CASSIPQGLGNTIYF
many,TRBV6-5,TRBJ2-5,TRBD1,TGTGCCAGCATTAGGACAGGGGGTTTAGAAGAGACCCAGTACTTC,CASIRTGGLEETQYF
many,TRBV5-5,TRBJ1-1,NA,TGTGCCAGCAGCTTGCCAGGGGTTCCTGAAGCTTTCTTT,CASSLPGVPEAFF
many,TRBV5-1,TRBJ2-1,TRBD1,TGCGCCAGCAGTTATGCAACCGGGACAGGGGGCGGGAATGAGCAGTTCTTC,CASSYATGTGGGNEQFF
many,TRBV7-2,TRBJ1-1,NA,TGTGCCAGCAGCCCGGCCTCTCGGGACACTGAAGCTTTCTTT,CASSPASRDTEAFF
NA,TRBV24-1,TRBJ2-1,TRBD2,TGTGCCACCAGTGACCCTGGGGGAGGGAGTGAGCAGTTCTTC,CATSDPGGGSEQFF
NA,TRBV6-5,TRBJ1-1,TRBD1,TGTGCCAGCAGTTACGGGACAGGTGGAAACACTGAAGCTTTCTTT,CASSYGTGGNTEAFF
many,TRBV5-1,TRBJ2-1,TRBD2,TGCGCCAGCAGCCAACCAACACTAGCGGGAGTAGGTATCGGGTACAATGAGCAGTTCTTC,CASSQPTLAGVGIGYNEQFF
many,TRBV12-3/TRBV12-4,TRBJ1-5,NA,TGTGCCAGCAGTGCCCGGGGCGCCGGCAATCAGCCCCAGCATTTT,CASSARGAGNQPQHF
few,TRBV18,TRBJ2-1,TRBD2,TGTGCCAGCTCGCTCACAGGGACTAGCGGGAGGAGCTCCTACAATGAGCAGTTCTTC,CASSLTGTSGRSSYNEQFF
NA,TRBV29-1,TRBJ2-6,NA,TGCAGCGTTGAAGTGGCCAACGTCCTGACTTTC,CSVEVANVLTF
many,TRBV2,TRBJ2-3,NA,TGTGCCAGCAAGGTTCTAGCGAACACAGATACGCAGTATTTT,CASKVLANTDTQYF
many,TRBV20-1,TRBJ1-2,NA,TGCAGTGCTAGGGCCCCTCGGGGGGCGGACTATGGCTACACCTTC,CSARAPRGADYGYTF